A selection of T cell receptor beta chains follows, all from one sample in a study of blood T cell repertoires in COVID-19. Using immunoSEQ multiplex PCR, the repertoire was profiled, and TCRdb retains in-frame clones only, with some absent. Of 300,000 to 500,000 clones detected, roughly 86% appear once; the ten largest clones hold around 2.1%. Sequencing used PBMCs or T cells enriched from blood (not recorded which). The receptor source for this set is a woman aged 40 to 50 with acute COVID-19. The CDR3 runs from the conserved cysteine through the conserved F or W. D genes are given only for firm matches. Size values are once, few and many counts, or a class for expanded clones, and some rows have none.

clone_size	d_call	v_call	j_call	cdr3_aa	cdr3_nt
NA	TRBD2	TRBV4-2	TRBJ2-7	CASSQDRGGPEQYF	TGTGCCAGCAGCCAAGATCGCGGGGGGCCCGAGCAGTACTTC
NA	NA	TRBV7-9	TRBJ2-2	CASSLAGGPRELFF	TGTGCCAGCAGCTTAGCGGGGGGGCCCCGGGAGCTGTTTTTT
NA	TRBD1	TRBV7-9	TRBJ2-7	CASSFTGTAYEQYF	TGTGCCAGCAGCTTCACCGGGACAGCCTACGAGCAGTACTTC
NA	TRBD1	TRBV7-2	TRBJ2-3	CASSYGQGTDTQYF	TGTGCCAGCAGCTACGGACAGGGCACAGATACGCAGTATTTT
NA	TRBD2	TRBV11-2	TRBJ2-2	CASSLSTSGIIGELFF	TGTGCCAGCAGCTTATCGACTAGCGGGATCATCGGGGAGCTGTTTTTT
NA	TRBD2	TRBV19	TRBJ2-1	CASSIGTSGGNEQFF	TGTGCCAGTAGTATAGGGACTAGCGGGGGTAATGAGCAGTTCTTC
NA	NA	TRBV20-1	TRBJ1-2	CMSGGDGYTF	TGCATGAGTGGGGGGGATGGCTACACCTTC
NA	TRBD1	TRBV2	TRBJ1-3	CASSEGQGLYTIYF	TGTGCCAGCAGTGAGGGACAGGGACTATACACCATATATTTT
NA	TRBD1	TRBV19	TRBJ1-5	CASSSAGQINQPQHF	TGTGCCAGTAGCTCGGCGGGACAGATCAATCAGCCCCAGCATTTT
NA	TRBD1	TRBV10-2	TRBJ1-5	CASGTGGIQPQHF	TGCGCCAGCGGGACAGGGGGTATTCAGCCCCAGCATTTT
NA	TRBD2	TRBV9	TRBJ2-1	CASSVVSGGALYEQFF	TGTGCCAGCAGCGTAGTTAGCGGGGGGGCCCTCTATGAGCAGTTCTTC
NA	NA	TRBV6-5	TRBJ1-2	CASRLDYGYTF	TGTGCCAGCAGACTTGACTATGGCTACACCTTC
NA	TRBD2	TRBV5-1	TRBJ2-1	CASSLGLAGGYNEQFF	TGCGCCAGCAGCTTGGGGCTAGCGGGGGGATACAATGAGCAGTTCTTC
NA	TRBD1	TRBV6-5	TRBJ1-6	CASSEGQVTSPLHF	TGTGCCAGCAGCGAGGGACAGGTGACTTCACCCCTCCACTTT
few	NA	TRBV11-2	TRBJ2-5	CASSPGVQGERRETQYF	TGTGCCAGCAGCCCGGGGGTGCAGGGCGAACGGAGGGAGACCCAGTACTTC
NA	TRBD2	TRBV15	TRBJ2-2	CATSRALPRGGTGELFF	TGTGCCACCAGCAGAGCCTTACCCCGGGGGGGCACCGGGGAGCTGTTTTTT
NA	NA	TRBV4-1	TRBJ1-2	CASSQEDRGYGYTF	TGCGCCAGCAGCCAAGAGGATCGGGGCTATGGCTACACCTTC
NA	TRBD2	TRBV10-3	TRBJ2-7	CAAYLAGSSYEQYF	TGTGCCGCCTATTTAGCGGGGAGCTCCTACGAGCAGTACTTC
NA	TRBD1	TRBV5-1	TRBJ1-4	CASSKDRGRLGEKLFF	TGCGCCAGCAGCAAGGACAGGGGGCGCTTGGGGGAAAAACTGTTTTTT
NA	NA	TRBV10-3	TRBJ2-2	CAISESWQGRNGELFF	TGTGCCATCAGTGAGTCGTGGCAGGGGCGGAACGGGGAGCTGTTTTTT
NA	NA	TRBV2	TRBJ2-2	CASRKGLANTGELFF	TGTGCCAGCAGAAAGGGGTTGGCGAACACCGGGGAGCTGTTTTTT
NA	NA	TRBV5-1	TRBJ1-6	CASRDTSSYNSPLHF	TGCGCCAGCCGGGACACGAGCTCCTATAATTCACCCCTCCACTTT
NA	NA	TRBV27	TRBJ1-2	CASSLQGSGYTF	TGTGCCAGCAGTTTACAAGGGAGTGGCTACACCTTC
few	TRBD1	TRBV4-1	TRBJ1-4	CASSQVRGGTGDEKLFF	TGCGCCAGCAGCCAAGTCCGGGGAGGGACAGGGGATGAAAAACTGTTTTTT
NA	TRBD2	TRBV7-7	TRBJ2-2	CASSLGGPSPGTSNPGELFF	TGTGCCAGCAGCTTGGGTGGGCCAAGCCCCGGGACTAGCAACCCCGGGGAGCTGTTTTTT
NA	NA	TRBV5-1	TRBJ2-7	CASSFQGNYEQYF	TGCGCCAGCAGCTTCCAGGGCAACTACGAGCAGTACTTC
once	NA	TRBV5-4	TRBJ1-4	CASSLGRGEELFF	TGTGCCAGCAGCTTGGGCCGGGGAGAAGAGCTGTTTTTT
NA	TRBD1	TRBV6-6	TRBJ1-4	CASSYSWGTENEKLFF	TGTGCCAGCAGTTACTCTTGGGGGACAGAAAATGAAAAACTGTTTTTT
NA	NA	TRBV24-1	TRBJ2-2	CATSNDTTNTGELFF	TGTGCCACCAGTAACGACACCACGAACACCGGGGAGCTGTTTTTT
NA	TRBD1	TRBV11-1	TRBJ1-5	CASSFDRGNQPQHF	TGTGCCAGCAGCTTTGACAGGGGGAACCAGCCCCAGCATTTT
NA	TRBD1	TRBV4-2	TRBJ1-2	CASSQDRGTYGYTF	TGTGCCAGCAGCCAAGACAGGGGGACCTATGGCTACACCTTC
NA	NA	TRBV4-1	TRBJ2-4	CASSQGGVSGKNIQYF	TGCGCCAGCAGCCAAGGGGGGGTTTCTGGCAAAAACATTCAGTACTTC
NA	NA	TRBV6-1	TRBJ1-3	CASSEGHSGNTIYF	TGTGCCAGCAGTGAAGGACACTCTGGAAACACCATATATTTT
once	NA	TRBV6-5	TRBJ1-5	CASSDTWVGSQPQHF	TGTGCCAGCAGCGACACATGGGTTGGTAGTCAGCCCCAGCATTTT
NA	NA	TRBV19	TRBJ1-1	CASSTTRGGTEAFF	TGTGCCAGTAGTACGACAAGGGGGGGGACTGAAGCTTTCTTT
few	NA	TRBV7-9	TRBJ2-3	CASSLTAGRPTDTQYF	TGTGCCAGCAGCTTAACGGCAGGCCGGCCGACAGATACGCAGTATTTT
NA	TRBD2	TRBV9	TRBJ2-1	CASSPRTSSYNEQFF	TGTGCCAGCAGCCCAAGGACTAGCTCCTACAATGAGCAGTTCTTC
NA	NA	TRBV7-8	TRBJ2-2	CASSFDPHGPGTGELFF	TGTGCCAGCAGTTTCGACCCCCATGGGCCCGGAACCGGGGAGCTGTTTTTT
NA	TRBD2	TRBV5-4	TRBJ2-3	CASSLPSGGITDTQYF	TGTGCCAGCAGCTTGCCTAGCGGGGGAATCACAGATACGCAGTATTTT
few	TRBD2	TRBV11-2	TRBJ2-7	CASSSTGTTRRKTYEQYF	TGTGCCAGCAGCTCGACTGGGACTACCAGAAGGAAGACCTACGAGCAGTACTTC
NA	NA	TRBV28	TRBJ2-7	CASSLESAYEQYF	TGTGCCAGCAGTTTGGAAAGCGCCTACGAGCAGTACTTC
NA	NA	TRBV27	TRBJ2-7	CASSLNSHYEQYF	TGTGCCAGCAGTTTAAACAGCCACTACGAGCAGTACTTC
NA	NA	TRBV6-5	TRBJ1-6	CASSYSTGAQGSPLHF	TGTGCCAGCAGTTACTCGACTGGGGCTCAGGGTTCACCCCTCCACTTT